The clone carrying this TCR beta chain ranks as medium-sized (0.01 to 0.1%) in terms of frequency. Each sample's input was about 250 ng genomic DNA, approximately 37,500 genome equivalents. TRB rearrangements were amplified by touch-down multiplex PCR with mixed TRB-A/B primers. TCRdb re-called the multiplex PCR reads and shows each CDR3 protein once, DNA omitted. The clone table shows fewer than 7,500 distinct CDR3 sequences, with the ten largest holding about 32%. This entry comes from a study of T cell clusters in autoimmune cytopenias. Overall study: The median distinct TRB clonotype count was 2,000 to 2,500 per sample, from a median roughly 47,000 reads.

These records were also assigned to another study, of T cell repertoires in aging, cancer and after chemotherapy. That work states: Repeat sampling of healthy donors over several months to years showed clear clonal overlap.

Sequences were obtained from peripheral blood. This sequence was found in a human donor in good health.

CDR3 amino acids: CASSINIGGTDTQYF. The chain is built from TRBV19 and TRBJ2-3. This CDR3 contains 15 residues. The germline V gene has CDR1 LNHDA and CDR2 SQIVND (reference sequence).